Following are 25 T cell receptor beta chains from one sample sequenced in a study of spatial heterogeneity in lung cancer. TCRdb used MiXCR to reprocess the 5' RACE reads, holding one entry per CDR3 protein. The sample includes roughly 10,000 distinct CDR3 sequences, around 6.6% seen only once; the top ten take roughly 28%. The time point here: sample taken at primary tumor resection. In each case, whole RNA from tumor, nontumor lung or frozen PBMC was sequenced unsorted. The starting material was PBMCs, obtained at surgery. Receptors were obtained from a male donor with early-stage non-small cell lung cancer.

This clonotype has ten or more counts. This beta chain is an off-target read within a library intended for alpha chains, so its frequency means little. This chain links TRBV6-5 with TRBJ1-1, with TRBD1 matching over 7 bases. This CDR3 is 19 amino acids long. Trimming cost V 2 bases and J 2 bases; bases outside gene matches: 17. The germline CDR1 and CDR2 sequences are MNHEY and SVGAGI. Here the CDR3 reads CASSYRLLLGGAGNTEAFF. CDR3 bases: TGTGCCAGCAGTTACAGGCTCTTATTAGGGGGCGCAGGCAACACTGAAGCTTTCTTT.

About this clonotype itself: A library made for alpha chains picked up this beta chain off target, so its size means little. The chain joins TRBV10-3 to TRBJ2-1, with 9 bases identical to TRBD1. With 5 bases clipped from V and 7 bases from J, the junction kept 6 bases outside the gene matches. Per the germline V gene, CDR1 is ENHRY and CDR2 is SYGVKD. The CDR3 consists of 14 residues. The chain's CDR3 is CAISRQGGGNEQFF. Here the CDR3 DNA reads TGTGCCATCAGTAGACAGGGGGGAGGAAATGAGCAGTTCTTC.

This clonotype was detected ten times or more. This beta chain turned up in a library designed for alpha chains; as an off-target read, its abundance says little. The CDR3 is CASSLDGGIYNEQFF. The CDR3 DNA follows: TGCGCCAGCAGCTTGGACGGAGGAATTTACAATGAGCAGTTCTTC. The genes are TRBV5-1 and TRBJ2-1; possibly TRBD2 for D (5 bases). V dropped 0 bases and J dropped 4 bases, with 11 bases sitting between them. Germline CDR1 and CDR2: SGHRS and YFSETQ. The CDR3 length is 15 residues.

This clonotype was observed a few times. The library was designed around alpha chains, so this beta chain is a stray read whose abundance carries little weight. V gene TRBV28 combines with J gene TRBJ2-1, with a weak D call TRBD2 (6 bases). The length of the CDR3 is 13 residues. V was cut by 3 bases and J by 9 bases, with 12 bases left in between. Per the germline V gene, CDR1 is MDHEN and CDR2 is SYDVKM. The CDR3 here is CASSFPGRSEQFF. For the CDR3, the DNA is TGTGCCAGCAGTTTTCCAGGGAGGAGTGAGCAGTTCTTC.

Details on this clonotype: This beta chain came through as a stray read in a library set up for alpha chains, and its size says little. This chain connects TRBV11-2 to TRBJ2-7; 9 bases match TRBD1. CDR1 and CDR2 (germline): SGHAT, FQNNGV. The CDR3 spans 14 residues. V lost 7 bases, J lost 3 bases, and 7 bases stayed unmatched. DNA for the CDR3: TGTGCCAGCAACCCAACGACAGGGGGCTACGAGCAGTACTTC. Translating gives CASNPTTGGYEQYF. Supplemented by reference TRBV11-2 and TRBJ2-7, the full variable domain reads EAGVAQSPRYKIIEKRQSVAFWCNPISGHATLYWYQQILGQGPKLLIQFQNNGVVDDSQLPKDRFSAERLKGVDSTLKIQPAKLEDSAVYLCASNPTTGGYEQYFGPGTRLTVT.

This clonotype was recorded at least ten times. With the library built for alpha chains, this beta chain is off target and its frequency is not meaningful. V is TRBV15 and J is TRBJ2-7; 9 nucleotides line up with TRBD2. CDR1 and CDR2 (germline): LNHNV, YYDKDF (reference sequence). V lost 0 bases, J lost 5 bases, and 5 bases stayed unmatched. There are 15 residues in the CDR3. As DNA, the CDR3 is TGTGCCACCAGCAGAGAGGCGGCTAGCGGGAACGAGCAGTACTTC. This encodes CATSREAASGNEQYF.

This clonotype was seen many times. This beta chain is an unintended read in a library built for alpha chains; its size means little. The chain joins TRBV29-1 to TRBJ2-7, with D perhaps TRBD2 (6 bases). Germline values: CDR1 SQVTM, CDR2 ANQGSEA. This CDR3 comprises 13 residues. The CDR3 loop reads CTEGVAEDYEQYF. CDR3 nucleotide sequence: TGCACCGAAGGGGTAGCGGAAGACTACGAGCAGTACTTC.

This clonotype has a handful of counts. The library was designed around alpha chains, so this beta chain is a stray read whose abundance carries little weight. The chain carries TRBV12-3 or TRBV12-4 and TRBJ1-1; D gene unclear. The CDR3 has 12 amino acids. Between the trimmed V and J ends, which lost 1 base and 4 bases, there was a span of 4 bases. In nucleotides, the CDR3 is TGTGCCAGCAGTTTAGTGGGCACTGAAGCTTTCTTT. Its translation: CASSLVGTEAFF.

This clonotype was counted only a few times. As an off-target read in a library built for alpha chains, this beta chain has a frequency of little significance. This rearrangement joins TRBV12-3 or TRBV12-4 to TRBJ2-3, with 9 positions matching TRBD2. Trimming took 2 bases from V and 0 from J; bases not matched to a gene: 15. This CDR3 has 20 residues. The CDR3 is CASSLRGGGAATSSTDTQYF. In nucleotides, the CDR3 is TGTGCCAGCAGTTTAAGAGGCGGGGGGGCGGCAACTTCTAGCACAGATACGCAGTATTTT.

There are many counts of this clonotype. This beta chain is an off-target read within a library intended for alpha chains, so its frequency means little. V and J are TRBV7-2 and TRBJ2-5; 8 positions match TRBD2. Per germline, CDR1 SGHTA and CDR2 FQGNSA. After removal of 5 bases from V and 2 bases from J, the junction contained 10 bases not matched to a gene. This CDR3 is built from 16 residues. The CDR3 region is CASSRSLAGLQETQYF. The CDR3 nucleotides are TGTGCCAGCAGCCGTTCGCTAGCGGGCTTACAAGAGACCCAGTACTTC.

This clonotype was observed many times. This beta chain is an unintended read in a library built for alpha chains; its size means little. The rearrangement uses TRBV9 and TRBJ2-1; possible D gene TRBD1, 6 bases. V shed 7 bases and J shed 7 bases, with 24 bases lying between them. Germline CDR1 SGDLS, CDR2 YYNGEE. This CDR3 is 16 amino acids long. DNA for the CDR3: TGTGCCAGCGCGCCAATTCGGAGCAGGGGTGTGAATGAGCAGTTCTTC. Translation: CASAPIRSRGVNEQFF.

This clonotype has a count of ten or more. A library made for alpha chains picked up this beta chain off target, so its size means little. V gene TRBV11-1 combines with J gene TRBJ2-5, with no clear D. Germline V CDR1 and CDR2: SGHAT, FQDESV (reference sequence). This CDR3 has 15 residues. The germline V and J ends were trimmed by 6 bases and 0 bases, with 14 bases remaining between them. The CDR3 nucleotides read TGTGCCAGCAGTTTCCAAACAGAGTACCAAGAGACCCAGTACTTC. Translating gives CASSFQTEYQETQYF.

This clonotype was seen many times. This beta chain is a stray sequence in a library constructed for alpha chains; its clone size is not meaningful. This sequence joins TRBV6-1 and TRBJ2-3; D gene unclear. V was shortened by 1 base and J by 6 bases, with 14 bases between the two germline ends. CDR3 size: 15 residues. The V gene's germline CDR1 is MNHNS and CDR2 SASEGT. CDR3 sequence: CASSEGLRVGDTQYF. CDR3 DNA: TGTGCCAGCAGTGAAGGTCTAAGGGTAGGGGATACGCAGTATTTT.

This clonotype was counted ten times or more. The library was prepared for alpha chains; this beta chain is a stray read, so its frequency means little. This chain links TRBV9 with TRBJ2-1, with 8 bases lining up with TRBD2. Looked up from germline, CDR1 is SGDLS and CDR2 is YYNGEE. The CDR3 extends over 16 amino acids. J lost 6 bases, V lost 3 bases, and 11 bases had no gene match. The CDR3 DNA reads TGTGCCAGCAGCGCCGGGGGACTAGACTTTTCCAATGAGCAGTTCTTC. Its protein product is CASSAGGLDFSNEQFF.

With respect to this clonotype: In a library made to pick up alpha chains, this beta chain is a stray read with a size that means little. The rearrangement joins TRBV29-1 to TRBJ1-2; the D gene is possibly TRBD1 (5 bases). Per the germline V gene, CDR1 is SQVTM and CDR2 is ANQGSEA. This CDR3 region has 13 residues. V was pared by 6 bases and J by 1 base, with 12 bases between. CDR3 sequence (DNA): TGCAGCGTACGGGACCCATTTAACTATGGCTACACCTTC. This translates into CSVRDPFNYGYTF.

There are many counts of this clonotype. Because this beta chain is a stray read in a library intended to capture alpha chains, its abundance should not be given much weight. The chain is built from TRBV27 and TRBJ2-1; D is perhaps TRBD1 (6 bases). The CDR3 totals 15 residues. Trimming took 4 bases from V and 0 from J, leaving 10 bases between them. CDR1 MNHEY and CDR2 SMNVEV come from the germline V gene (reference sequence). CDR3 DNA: TGTGCCAGCAGTTGGGACATCCGCTCCTACAATGAGCAGTTCTTC. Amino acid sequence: CASSWDIRSYNEQFF.

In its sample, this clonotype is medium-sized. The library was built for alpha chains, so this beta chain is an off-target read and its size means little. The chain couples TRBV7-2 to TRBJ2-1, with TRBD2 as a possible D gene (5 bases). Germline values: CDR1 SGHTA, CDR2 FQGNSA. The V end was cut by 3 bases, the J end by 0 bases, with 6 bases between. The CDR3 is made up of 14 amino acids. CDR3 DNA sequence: TGTGCCAGCAGCTTTACTAGCTCCTACAATGAGCAGTTCTTC. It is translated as CASSFTSSYNEQFF.

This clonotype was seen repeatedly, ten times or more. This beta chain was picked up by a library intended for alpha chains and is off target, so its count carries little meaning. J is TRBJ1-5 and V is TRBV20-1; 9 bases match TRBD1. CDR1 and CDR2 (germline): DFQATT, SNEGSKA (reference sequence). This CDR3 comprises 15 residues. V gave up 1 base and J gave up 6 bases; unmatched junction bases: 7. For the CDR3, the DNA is TGCAGTGCTAGAGTACCCACAGGGGGCGGTCAGCCCCAGCATTTT. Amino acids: CSARVPTGGGQPQHF.

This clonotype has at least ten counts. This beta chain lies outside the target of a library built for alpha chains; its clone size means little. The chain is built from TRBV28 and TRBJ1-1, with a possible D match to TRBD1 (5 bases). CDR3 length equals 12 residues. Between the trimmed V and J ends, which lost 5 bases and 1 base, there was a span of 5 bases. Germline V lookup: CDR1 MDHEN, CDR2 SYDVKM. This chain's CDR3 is CASSGQNTEAFF. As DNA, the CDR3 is TGTGCCAGCAGTGGACAGAACACTGAAGCTTTCTTT.

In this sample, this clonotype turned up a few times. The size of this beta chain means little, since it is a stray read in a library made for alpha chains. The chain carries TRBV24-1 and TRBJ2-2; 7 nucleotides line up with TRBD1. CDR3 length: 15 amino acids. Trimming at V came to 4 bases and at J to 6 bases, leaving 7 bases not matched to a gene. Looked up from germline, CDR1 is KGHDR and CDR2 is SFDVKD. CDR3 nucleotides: TGTGCCACCAGTGACCGACCGACAGGGTCCGGGGAGCTGTTTTTT. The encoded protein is CATSDRPTGSGELFF.

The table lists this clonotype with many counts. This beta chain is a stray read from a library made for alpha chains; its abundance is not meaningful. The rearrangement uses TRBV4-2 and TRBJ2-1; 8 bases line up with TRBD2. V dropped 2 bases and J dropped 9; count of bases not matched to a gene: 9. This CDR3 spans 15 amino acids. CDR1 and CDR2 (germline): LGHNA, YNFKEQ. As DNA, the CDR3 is TGTGCCAGCAGCCAACCCGGGACTAGTGGCAGTGAGCAGTTCTTC. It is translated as CASSQPGTSGSEQFF.

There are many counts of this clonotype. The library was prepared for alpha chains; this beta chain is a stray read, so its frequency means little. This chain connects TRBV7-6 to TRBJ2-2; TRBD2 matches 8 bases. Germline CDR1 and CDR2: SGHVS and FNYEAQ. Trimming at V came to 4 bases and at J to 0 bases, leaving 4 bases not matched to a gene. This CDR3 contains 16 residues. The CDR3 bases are TGTGCCAGCAGCTCCACTAGCGGATCGAACACCGGGGAGCTGTTTTTT. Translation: CASSSTSGSNTGELFF.

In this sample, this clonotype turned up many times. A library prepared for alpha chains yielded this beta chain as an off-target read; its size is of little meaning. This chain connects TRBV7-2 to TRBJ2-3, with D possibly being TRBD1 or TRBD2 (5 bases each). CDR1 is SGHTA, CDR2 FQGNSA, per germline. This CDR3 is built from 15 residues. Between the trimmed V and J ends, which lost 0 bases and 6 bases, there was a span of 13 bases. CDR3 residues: CASSLAPGPLDTQYF. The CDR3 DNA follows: TGTGCCAGCAGCTTAGCGCCGGGACCCCTGGATACGCAGTATTTT.

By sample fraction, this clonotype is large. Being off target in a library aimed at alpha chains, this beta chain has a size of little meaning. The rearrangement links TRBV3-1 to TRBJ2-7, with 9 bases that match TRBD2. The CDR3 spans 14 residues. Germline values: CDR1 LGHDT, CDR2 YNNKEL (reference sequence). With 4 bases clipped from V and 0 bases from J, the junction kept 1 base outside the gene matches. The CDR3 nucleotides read TGTGCCAGCAGCCGGACTAGCGCCTCCTACGAGCAGTACTTC. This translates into CASSRTSASYEQYF.

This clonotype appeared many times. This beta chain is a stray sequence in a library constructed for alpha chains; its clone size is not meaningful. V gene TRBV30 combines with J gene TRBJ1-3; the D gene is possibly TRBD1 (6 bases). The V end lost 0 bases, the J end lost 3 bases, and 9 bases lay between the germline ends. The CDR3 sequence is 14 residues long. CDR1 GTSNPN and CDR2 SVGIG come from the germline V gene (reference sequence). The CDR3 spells CAWSVSGDGNTIYF. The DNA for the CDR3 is TGTGCCTGGAGTGTATCAGGGGATGGAAACACCATATATTTT.